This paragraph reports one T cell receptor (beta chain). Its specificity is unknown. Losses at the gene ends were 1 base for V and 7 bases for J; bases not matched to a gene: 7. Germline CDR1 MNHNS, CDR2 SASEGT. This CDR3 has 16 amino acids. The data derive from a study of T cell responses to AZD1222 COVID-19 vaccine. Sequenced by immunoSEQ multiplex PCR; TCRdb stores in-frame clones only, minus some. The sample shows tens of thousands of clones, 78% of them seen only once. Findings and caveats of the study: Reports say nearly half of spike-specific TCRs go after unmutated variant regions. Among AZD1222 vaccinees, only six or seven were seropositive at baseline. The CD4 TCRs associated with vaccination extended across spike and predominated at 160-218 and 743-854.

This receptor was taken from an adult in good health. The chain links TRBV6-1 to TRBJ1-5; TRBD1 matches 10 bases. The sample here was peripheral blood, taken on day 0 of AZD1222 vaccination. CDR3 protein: CASSEDTGTGEQPQHF. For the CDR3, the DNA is TGTGCCAGCAGTGAAGACACCGGGACAGGGGAACAGCCCCAGCATTTT.